The 29 T cell receptor beta chains given below trace back to one sample, sequenced in a study of Tregs in tolerant kidney transplant recipients. Measured with immunoSEQ multiplex PCR; TCRdb has only the in-frame clones, and not every one. Of around 78,000 clones in the sample, approximately 89% were seen once. The starting material was Tregs from blood, obtained before the transplant. All receptors come from a human donor who received a combined kidney and bone marrow transplant.

This clone was picked up one time. This chain connects TRBV5-8 to TRBJ1-1; D is unresolved. With 1 base removed from V and 1 base from J, the gap between germline ends came to 5 bases. This CDR3 region has 13 residues. Germline V gene sequence: CDR1 SGHTS, CDR2 YDEGEE. The CDR3 is CASSLKGNTEAFF. The CDR3 DNA reads TGTGCCAGCAGCTTGAAAGGGAACACTGAAGCTTTCTTT.

The chain joins TRBV29-1 to TRBJ1-2; TRBD1 matches at 7 bases. Germline V CDR1 and CDR2: SQVTM, ANQGSEA. There are 12 residues in the CDR3. V shed 7 bases, J shed 0 bases, and the junction held 2 bases outside the gene matches. The CDR3 loop is CSGQGTNYGYTF. In nucleotides, the CDR3 is TGCAGCGGACAGGGAACTAACTATGGCTACACCTTC.

CDR3 sequence: CASRGTDNNSPLHF. The CDR3 nucleotides are TGTGCCAGCAGAGGGACAGACAATAATTCACCCCTCCACTTT. The chain uses TRBV25-1 and TRBJ1-6; 7 nucleotides line up with TRBD1. J was trimmed by 5 bases and V by 6 bases; bases with no gene match: 4. CDR1 is MGHDK and CDR2 is SYGVNS in the germline V gene. This CDR3 region has 14 residues.

V usage is TRBV7-2 and J usage is TRBJ2-2; the D gene is possibly TRBD2 (6 bases). The germline V gene has CDR1 SGHTA and CDR2 FQGNSA. This CDR3 comprises 13 residues. Trimming pared 7 bases from V and 4 bases from J, leaving 10 bases between. CDR3 coding DNA: TGTGCCAGCACTCCGGGAGCCACCGGGGAGCTGTTTTTT. It translates to CASTPGATGELFF.

The chain has TRBV29-1 and TRBJ2-7, with 10 bases lining up with TRBD2. Trimming at V came to 4 bases and at J to 6 bases, leaving 12 bases not matched to a gene. CDR1 is SQVTM, CDR2 ANQGSEA, per germline. This CDR3 is 15 amino acids long. As DNA, the CDR3 is TGCAGCGTTGGAAGTTATCTAGCGGGAGTAGGCGAGCAGTACTTC. Its translation is CSVGSYLAGVGEQYF.

This chain uses TRBV5-4 with TRBJ2-5, with a tentative D call TRBD1 (5 bases). Germline V gene data show CDR1 as SGHNT and CDR2 as YYREEE (reference sequence). This CDR3 spans 16 amino acids. V gave up 3 bases and J gave up 5 bases, with 20 bases separating them. The CDR3, as DNA: TGTGCCAGCAGCTCAAAACAGGCCATCACACGTGAGACCCAGTACTTC. It encodes CASSSKQAITRETQYF.

The CDR3 DNA reads TGTGCCAGCAGTCGACAACAGGAGGGCACTGAAGCTTTCTTT. Translated, it gives CASSRQQEGTEAFF. V gene TRBV6-5 combines with J gene TRBJ1-1; D is perhaps TRBD1 (5 bases). Looked up from germline, CDR1 is MNHEY and CDR2 is SVGAGI. The CDR3 has 14 residues. V lost 5 bases to trimming and J lost 4 bases, with 14 bases between them.

This clone was seen only a few times. CDR3 amino acids: CASSGSTGVRIDEQFF. The CDR3 DNA is TGTGCCAGCAGCGGAAGTACGGGCGTTAGGATCGATGAGCAGTTCTTC. This chain uses TRBV7-8 with TRBJ2-1; D gene unclear. V gave up 5 bases and J gave up 8 bases, with 22 bases separating them. This CDR3 is 16 amino acids long. CDR1 is SGHVS and CDR2 is FQNEAQ in the germline V gene.

The rearrangement links TRBV6-5 to TRBJ2-7; TRBD2 is a possible D gene (6 bases). The CDR3 length is 16 residues. Per germline, CDR1 MNHEY and CDR2 SVGAGI. Between the trimmed V and J ends, which lost 0 bases and 3 bases, there was a span of 15 bases. The CDR3 sequence is CASSYSSRAGGYEQYF. The DNA of the CDR3 is TGTGCCAGCAGTTACTCCTCAAGGGCCGGGGGCTACGAGCAGTACTTC.

The gene calls are TRBV4-3 and TRBJ1-2; TRBD1 might be the D (5 bases). The CDR3 consists of 16 residues. V was trimmed by 6 bases and J by 4 bases, leaving 21 bases between them. CDR1 is LGHNA and CDR2 is YSLEER in the germline V gene. DNA of the CDR3: TGCGCCAGCAGTTATGGGGTCGGGCAGGGACCCTATGGCTACACCTTC. Residues: CASSYGVGQGPYGYTF.

This clone was recorded a few times. The chain employs TRBV30 and TRBJ2-5; the D call may be TRBD1 or TRBD2 (5 bases each). The V gene lost 1 base and the J gene lost 5 bases, with 20 bases spanning the gap. This CDR3 is built from 16 residues. The germline CDR1 and CDR2 sequences are GTSNPN and SVGIG (reference sequence). CDR3 nucleotide sequence: TGTGCCTGGAGTGGAGGGGTCGGGGCTGACCCGGAGACCCAGTACTTC. Protein sequence: CAWSGGVGADPETQYF.

The rearrangement joins TRBV11-1 to TRBJ2-7, with D maybe TRBD2 (6 bases). In germline, CDR1 is SGHAT, CDR2 FQDESV (reference sequence). With 1 base removed from V and 4 bases from J, the gap between germline ends came to 20 bases. The CDR3 spans 17 residues. The CDR3 bases are TGTGCCAGCAGCTTAGTGTTAAGCGGAGGCGGGGATTACGAGCAGTACTTC. The encoded protein is CASSLVLSGGGDYEQYF.

The chain employs TRBV30 and TRBJ2-1; D might be TRBD2 (5 bases). V lost 3 bases and J 0 bases, leaving 15 bases between the germline ends. From germline, CDR1 is GTSNPN and CDR2 SVGIG (reference sequence). CDR3 length: 16 residues. This CDR3 is CAWRPPGVSSYNEQFF. CDR3 coding DNA: TGTGCCTGGAGGCCTCCCGGGGTTAGCTCCTACAATGAGCAGTTCTTC.

The rearrangement links TRBV7-6 to TRBJ1-2; 9 bases are shared with TRBD1. The length of the CDR3 is 15 residues. The germline gives CDR1 SGHVS, CDR2 FNYEAQ. With 1 base clipped from V and 8 bases from J, the junction kept 8 bases outside the gene matches. This CDR3 reads CASSLGWDRAEGYTF. The CDR3 nucleotides read TGTGCCAGCAGCTTAGGCTGGGACAGGGCTGAGGGCTACACCTTC.

This clone has just one count. The rearrangement joins TRBV6-1 to TRBJ1-5; D uncertain. The V gene's germline CDR1 is MNHNS and CDR2 SASEGT. Trimming shortened V by 5 bases and J by 2 bases, and 13 bases separated the two germline ends. CDR3 length equals 15 residues. This chain's CDR3 is CASSLGREGNQPQHF. CDR3 DNA sequence: TGTGCCAGCAGTTTAGGAAGGGAGGGCAATCAGCCCCAGCATTTT.

The gene calls are TRBV4-3 and TRBJ1-2; tentatively, D is TRBD1 (6 bases). The CDR3 sequence is 14 residues long. The germline V gene has CDR1 LGHNA and CDR2 YSLEER. V was trimmed by 5 bases and J by 6 bases, leaving 16 bases between them. Here the CDR3 DNA reads TGCGCCAGCAGCTCACACAGGGTAGGGGATGGCTACACCTTC. Protein sequence: CASSSHRVGDGYTF.

This clone showed up just once. CDR3 in amino acids: CASSQRRGNEAFF. The DNA for the CDR3 is TGTGCCAGCAGCCAACGGCGGGGTAATGAAGCTTTCTTT. The chain is built from TRBV5-4 and TRBJ1-1; D gene unclear. V shed 4 bases and J shed 7 bases, with 14 bases lying between them. Germline CDR1 and CDR2: SGHNT and YYREEE (reference sequence). The CDR3 is 13 amino acids. Looking up the rest from reference TRBV5-4 and TRBJ1-1 gives the full variable domain: ETGVTQSPTHLIKTRGQQVTLRCSSQSGHNTVSWYQQALGQGPQFIFQYYREEENGRGNFPPRFSGLQFPNYSSELNVNALELDDSALYLCASSQRRGNEAFFGQGTRLTVV.

The chain is built from TRBV7-8 and TRBJ2-7, with TRBD2 as a possible D gene (5 bases). Trimming cost V 5 bases and J 7 bases, with 27 bases left between them. From germline, CDR1 is SGHVS and CDR2 FQNEAQ. The CDR3 runs to 17 residues. The CDR3 here is CASSSYRVVHGVGEQYF. For the CDR3, the DNA is TGTGCCAGCAGCAGCTATAGGGTGGTGCACGGGGTAGGGGAGCAGTACTTC.

This clone was seen more than once but under ten times. The V gene is TRBV5-1, the J gene TRBJ2-1; TRBD2 agrees at 9 bases. The CDR3 is made up of 16 amino acids. Germline CDR1 reads SGHRS; CDR2 reads YFSETQ. With 0 bases clipped from V and 8 bases from J, the junction kept 9 bases outside the gene matches. CDR3 sequence: CASSLGGREARDEQFF. The CDR3, as DNA: TGCGCCAGCAGCTTGGGCGGGAGGGAGGCCAGGGATGAGCAGTTCTTC.

V and J are TRBV29-1 and TRBJ2-6; D tentatively fits TRBD1 or TRBD2 (5 bases each). CDR1 and CDR2 from the germline V gene are SQVTM and ANQGSEA. V was cut by 4 bases and J by 0 bases, with 13 bases left in between. This CDR3 has 16 amino acids. Here the CDR3 reads CSVVEGSSSGANVLTF. CDR3 nucleotide sequence: TGCAGCGTTGTTGAGGGGTCAAGCTCTGGGGCCAACGTCCTGACTTTC.

This clone showed up just a few times. The J gene is TRBJ1-1, the V gene TRBV18; D gene ambiguous. This CDR3 spans 13 amino acids. V dropped 3 bases and J dropped 3 bases, with 8 bases sitting between them. The germline V gene has CDR1 KGHSH and CDR2 LQKENI. DNA of the CDR3: TGTGCCAGCTCACCGATCCGGGACACTGAAGCTTTCTTT. Encoded protein: CASSPIRDTEAFF.

The CDR3 region has the DNA TGCGCCAGCAGTGGGACTAGCGGTCCGCCTTTTTCCTACGAGCAGTACTTC. Its protein is CASSGTSGPPFSYEQYF. The V call is TRBV10-2, the J call TRBJ2-7; 10 bases are a match to TRBD2. After removal of 4 bases from V and 1 base from J, the junction contained 10 bases not matched to a gene. CDR1 WSHSY and CDR2 SAAADI come from the germline V gene. The CDR3 extends over 17 amino acids.

V usage is TRBV4-1 and J usage is TRBJ2-5; 7 nucleotides line up with TRBD1. The assigned J gene may be wrong: the sequence end matches TRBJ2-7 better. The CDR3 extends over 14 amino acids. Germline V gene data show CDR1 as MGHRA and CDR2 as YSYEKL. The CDR3: CASSQGDRSYEQYF. The CDR3 region has the DNA TGCGCCAGCAGCCAAGGGGACAGATCCTACGAGCAGTACTTC.

The chain couples TRBV7-2 to TRBJ2-1, with unresolved D. Trimming stripped 5 bases from V and 0 bases from J, with 14 bases between. Per germline, CDR1 SGHTA and CDR2 FQGNSA. This CDR3 is 16 amino acids long. CDR3 bases: TGTGCCAGCAGCGGATCCTACCCCCTCTCCTACAATGAGCAGTTCTTC. It is translated as CASSGSYPLSYNEQFF.

The chain carries TRBV28 and TRBJ2-1; D possibly corresponds to TRBD1 (5 bases). The CDR3 consists of 12 residues. The germline gives CDR1 MDHEN, CDR2 SYDVKM. V shed 5 bases and J shed 9 bases, with 11 bases lying between them. The CDR3 DNA is TGTGCCAGCAGTCCTAGTAGGGGTGAGCAGTTCTTC. Translation gives CASSPSRGEQFF.

The V gene is TRBV11-3, the J gene TRBJ2-3; no reliable D call. This CDR3 region has 10 residues. The germline V gene encodes CDR1 SGHNT and CDR2 YENEEA. The ends were cut back, 8 bases at V and 5 bases at J, with 5 bases in the middle. CDR3 nucleotide sequence: TGTGCCAGCTTCATAGATACGCAGTATTTT. It specifies CASFIDTQYF. Variable domain in full (rest from reference TRBV11-3 and TRBJ2-3): EAGVVQSPRYKIIEKKQPVAFWCNPISGHNTLYWYLQNLGQGPELLIRYENEEAVDDSQLPKDRFSAERLKGVDSTLKIQPAELGDSAVYLCASFIDTQYFGPGTRLTVL.

The chain carries TRBV5-1 and TRBJ2-1, with a tentative D call TRBD2 (5 bases). This CDR3 spans 15 amino acids. V gave up 4 bases and J gave up 2 bases, with 13 bases separating them. Germline V gives CDR1 SGHRS, CDR2 YFSETQ. The CDR3 sequence: CASSPIANTYNEQFF. CDR3 coding DNA: TGCGCCAGCAGCCCTATAGCGAACACCTACAATGAGCAGTTCTTC.

This CDR3 is CASSDAGTKYNEQFF. The CDR3 DNA reads TGTGCCAGCAGCGACGCCGGGACTAAGTACAATGAGCAGTTCTTC. The chain is built from TRBV11-3 and TRBJ2-1; 7 nucleotides agree with TRBD2. V lost 5 bases, J lost 4 bases, and 8 bases stayed unmatched. This CDR3 has 15 amino acids. Per the germline V gene, CDR1 is SGHNT and CDR2 is YENEEA.

This chain uses TRBV29-1 with TRBJ1-2; 7 bases line up with TRBD1. CDR1 and CDR2 from the germline V gene are SQVTM and ANQGSEA. The CDR3 is made up of 14 amino acids. Unmatched junction bases numbered 10, after V lost 5 bases and J lost 4 bases. The CDR3, as DNA: TGCAGCGTTCCCGAATCCGGGACAGCCTATGGCTACACCTTC. Its protein product is CSVPESGTAYGYTF.